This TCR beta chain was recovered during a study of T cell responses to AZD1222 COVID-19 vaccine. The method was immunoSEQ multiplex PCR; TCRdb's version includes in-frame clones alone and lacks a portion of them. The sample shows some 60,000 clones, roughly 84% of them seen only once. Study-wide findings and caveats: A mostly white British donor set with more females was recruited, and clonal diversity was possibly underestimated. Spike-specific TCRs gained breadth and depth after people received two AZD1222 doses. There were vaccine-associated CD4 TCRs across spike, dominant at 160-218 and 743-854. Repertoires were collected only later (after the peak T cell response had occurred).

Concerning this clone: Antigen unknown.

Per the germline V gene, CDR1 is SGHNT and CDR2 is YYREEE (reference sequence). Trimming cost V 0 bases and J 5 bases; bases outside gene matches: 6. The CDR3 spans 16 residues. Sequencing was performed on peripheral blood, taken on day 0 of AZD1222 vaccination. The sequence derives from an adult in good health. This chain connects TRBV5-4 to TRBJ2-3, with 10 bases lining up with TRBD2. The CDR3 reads CASSLGGASGRDTQYF. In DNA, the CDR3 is TGTGCCAGCAGCTTGGGGGGGGCTAGCGGGAGAGATACGCAGTATTTT.